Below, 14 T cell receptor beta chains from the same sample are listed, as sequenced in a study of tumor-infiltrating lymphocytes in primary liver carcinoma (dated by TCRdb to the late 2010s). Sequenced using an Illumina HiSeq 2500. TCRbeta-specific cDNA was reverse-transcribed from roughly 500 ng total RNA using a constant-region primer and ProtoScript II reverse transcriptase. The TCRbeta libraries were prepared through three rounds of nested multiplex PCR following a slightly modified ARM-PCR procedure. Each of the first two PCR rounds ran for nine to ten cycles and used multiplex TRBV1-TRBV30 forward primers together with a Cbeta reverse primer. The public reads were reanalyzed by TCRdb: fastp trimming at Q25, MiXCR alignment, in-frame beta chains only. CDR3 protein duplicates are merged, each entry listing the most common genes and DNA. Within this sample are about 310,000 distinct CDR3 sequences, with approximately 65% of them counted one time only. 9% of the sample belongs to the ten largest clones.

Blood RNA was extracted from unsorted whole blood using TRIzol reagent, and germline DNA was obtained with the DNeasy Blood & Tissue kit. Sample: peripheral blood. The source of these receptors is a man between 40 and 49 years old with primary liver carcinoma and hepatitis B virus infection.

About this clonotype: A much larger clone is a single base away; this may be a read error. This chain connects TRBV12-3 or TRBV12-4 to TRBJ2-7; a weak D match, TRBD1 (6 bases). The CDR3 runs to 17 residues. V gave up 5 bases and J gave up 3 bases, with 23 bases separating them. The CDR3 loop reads CASSPPGVGHLFYEQYF. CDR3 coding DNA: TGTGCCAGCAGTCCTCCCGGGGTGGGACACCTCTTCTACGAGCAGTACTTC.

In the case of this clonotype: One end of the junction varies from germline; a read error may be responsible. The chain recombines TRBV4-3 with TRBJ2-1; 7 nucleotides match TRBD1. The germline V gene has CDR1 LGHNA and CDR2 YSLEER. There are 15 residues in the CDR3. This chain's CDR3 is CTSSQDRLVNNEQFF. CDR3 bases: TGCACCAGCAGCCAGGACAGGCTAGTGAACAATGAGCAGTTCTTC.

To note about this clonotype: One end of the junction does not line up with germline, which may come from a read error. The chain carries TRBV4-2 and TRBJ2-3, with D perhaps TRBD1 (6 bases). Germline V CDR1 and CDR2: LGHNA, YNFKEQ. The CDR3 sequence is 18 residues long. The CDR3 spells CASSQHPLGQGWVDTQYF. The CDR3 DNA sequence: TGTGCTAGCAGCCAACATCCCCTGGGGCAGGGGTGGGTAGATACGCAGTATTTT.

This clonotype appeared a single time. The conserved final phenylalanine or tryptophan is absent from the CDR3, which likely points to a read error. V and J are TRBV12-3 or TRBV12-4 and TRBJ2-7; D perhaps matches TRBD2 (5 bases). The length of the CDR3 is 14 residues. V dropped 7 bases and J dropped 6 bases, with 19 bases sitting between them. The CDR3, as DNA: TGTGCCAGCACCTCTGAGGGCCATGGTAGCGAGCAGTACCTC. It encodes CASTSEGHGSEQYL.

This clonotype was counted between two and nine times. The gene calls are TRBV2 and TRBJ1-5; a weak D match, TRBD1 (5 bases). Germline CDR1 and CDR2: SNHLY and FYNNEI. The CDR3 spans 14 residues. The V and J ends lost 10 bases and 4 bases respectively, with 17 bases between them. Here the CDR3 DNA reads TGTGCCACCGGGAAGGTAGGGGTTAATCAGCCCCAGCATTTT. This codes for CATGKVGVNQPQHF.

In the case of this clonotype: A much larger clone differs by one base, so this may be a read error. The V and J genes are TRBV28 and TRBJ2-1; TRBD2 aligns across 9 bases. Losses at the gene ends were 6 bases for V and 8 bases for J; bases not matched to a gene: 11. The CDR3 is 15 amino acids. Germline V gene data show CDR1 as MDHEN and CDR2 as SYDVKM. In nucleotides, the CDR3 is TGTGCCAGCAGCCTAGGGACTAGCAGGAGTGATGAGCAGTTCTTC. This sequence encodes CASSLGTSRSDEQFF.

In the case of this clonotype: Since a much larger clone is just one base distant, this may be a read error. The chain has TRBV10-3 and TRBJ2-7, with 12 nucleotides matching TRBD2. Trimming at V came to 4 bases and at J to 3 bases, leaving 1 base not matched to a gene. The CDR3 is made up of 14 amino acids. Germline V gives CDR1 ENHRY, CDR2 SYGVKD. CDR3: CAISVTSGSYEQYF. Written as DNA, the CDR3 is TGTGCCATCAGTGTGACTAGCGGGAGCTACGAGCAGTACTTC.

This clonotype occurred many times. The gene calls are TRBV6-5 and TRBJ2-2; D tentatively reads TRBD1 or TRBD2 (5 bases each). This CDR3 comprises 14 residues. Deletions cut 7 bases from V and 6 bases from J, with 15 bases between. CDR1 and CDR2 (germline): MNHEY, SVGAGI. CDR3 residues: CASIAAGRAGELFF. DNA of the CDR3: TGTGCCAGCATTGCGGCAGGGCGGGCCGGGGAGCTGTTTTTT.

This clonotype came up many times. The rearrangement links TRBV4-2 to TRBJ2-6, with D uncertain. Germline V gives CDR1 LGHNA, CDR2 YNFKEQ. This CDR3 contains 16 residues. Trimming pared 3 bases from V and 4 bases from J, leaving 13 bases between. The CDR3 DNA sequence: TGTGCCAGCAGCCACGTCCGGGCGGAGGGGGCCAACGTCCTGACTTTC. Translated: CASSHVRAEGANVLTF.

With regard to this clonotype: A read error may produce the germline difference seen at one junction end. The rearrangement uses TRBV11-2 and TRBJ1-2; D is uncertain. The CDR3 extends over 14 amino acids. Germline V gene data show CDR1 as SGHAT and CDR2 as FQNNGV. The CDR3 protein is CASSQGHSSYGYIF. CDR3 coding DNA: TGTGCCAGCAGTCAAGGCCACAGCTCCTATGGTTACATCTTC.

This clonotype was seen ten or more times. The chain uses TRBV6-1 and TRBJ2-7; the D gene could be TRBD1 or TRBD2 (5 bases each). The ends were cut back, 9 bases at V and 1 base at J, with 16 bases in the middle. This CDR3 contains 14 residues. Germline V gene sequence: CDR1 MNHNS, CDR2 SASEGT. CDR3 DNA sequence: TGTGCCAGTAAGACCGGGGCCGCATCCTACGAGCAGTACTTC. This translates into CASKTGAASYEQYF.

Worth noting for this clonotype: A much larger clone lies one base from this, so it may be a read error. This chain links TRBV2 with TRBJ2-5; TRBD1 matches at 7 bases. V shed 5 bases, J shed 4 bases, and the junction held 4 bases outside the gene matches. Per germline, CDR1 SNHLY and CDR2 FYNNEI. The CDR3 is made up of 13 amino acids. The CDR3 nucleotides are TGTGCCAGCAGTTACAGGGGTTCAGAGACCCAGTACTTC. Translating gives CASSYRGSETQYF.

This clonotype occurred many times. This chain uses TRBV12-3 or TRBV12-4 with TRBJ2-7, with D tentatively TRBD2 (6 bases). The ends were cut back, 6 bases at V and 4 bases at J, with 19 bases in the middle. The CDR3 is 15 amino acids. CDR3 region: CASRPGGGGQYEQYF. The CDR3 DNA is TGTGCCAGCAGACCTGGTGGCGGAGGGCAATACGAGCAGTACTTC.

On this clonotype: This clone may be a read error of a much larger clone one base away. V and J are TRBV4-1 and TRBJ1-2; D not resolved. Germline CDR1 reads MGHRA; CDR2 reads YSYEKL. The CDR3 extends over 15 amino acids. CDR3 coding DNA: TGCGCCAGCAACCAAGAGACACTTCCCGACTATGGCTACACCTTC. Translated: CASNQETLPDYGYTF.